The text below deals with one TCR beta chain. Its target is unknown. V trimming: 1 base; J trimming: 1 base; junction bases outside the gene matches: 4. Germline lookup yields CDR1 SGDLS and CDR2 YYNGEE. This CDR3 contains 15 residues. Measured with immunoSEQ multiplex PCR; TCRdb has only the in-frame clones, and not every one. The profile shows just over 55,000 clones, around 84% of them singletons. This specimen belongs to a study of vaccination effects on CD4 cells after COVID-19. Study in general: Viral peptide pool expansion of antigen-specific CD4+ T cells preceded sequencing in the ViraFEST assay.

Overall study results and limits: In the late period after vaccination, infection- and vaccine-induced clones contracted markedly.

Following culture for under 12 days, CD4+ T cells were isolated. BNT162b2 vaccine or mRNA-1273 vaccine was given to participants in two doses. V gene TRBV9 combines with J gene TRBJ2-5; 7 positions match TRBD2. This clonotype originated in a human donor who received a COVID-19 vaccine. The specimen was CD4+ T cells from PBMCs cultured without peptide, collected after COVID-19 vaccination. CDR3 sequence (DNA): TGTGCCAGCAGCGTAATGGGGACTACCCAAGAGACCCAGTACTTC. It translates to CASSVMGTTQETQYF.